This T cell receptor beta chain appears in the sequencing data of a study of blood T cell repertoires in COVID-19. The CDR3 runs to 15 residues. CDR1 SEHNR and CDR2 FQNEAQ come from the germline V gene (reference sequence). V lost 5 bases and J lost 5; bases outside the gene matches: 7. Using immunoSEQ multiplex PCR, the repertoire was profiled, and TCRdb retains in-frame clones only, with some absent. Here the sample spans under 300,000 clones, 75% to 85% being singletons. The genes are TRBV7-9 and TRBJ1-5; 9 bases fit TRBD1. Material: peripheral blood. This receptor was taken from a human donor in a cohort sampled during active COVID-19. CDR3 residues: CASSQGQGGHQPQHF. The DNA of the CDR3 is TGTGCCAGCAGCCAGGGACAGGGTGGGCATCAGCCCCAGCATTTT.